A single sample is the source of the 26 T cell receptor beta chains below, sequenced in a study of beta chain features in type 1 diabetes. Antigen specificity for these receptors is unknown. Study-wide results and caveats: Within each of all four CD4+ subsets, Type 1 diabetes patients had TCRB CDR3s that were moderately but significantly shorter.

Sequenced material consisted of expressed TCRB transcripts (all of the isolated RNA was reverse transcribed). Libraries were prepared by immunoSEQ multiplex PCR; TCRdb keeps only in-frame clonotypes and omits some of them. The table has more than 300,000 clones, 8.5% to 10% seen once; the top ten hold about 0.6%. Sequencing used central memory CD4+ T cells from blood. The receptors stem from a man aged 25-45 years with type 1 diabetes.

The chain employs TRBV28 and TRBJ1-2, with D tentatively TRBD1 (5 bases). Germline lookup yields CDR1 MDHEN and CDR2 SYDVKM. There are 14 residues in the CDR3. The V gene lost 6 bases and the J gene lost 3 bases, with 14 bases spanning the gap. The CDR3 protein is CASSTLDSYYGYTF. CDR3 DNA sequence: TGTGCCAGCAGCACCCTCGACAGTTACTATGGCTACACCTTC.

This clone was counted many times. The J gene is TRBJ1-4, the V gene TRBV5-4; weak D call: TRBD1 (5 bases). There are 14 residues in the CDR3. The V gene lost 4 bases and the J gene lost 3 bases, with 10 bases spanning the gap. CDR1 SGHNT and CDR2 YYREEE come from the germline V gene (reference sequence). CDR3 amino acids: CASSIDRSNEKLFF. CDR3 DNA: TGTGCCAGCAGCATTGACAGATCTAATGAAAAACTGTTTTTT.

This clone was counted only a few times. J is TRBJ2-7 and V is TRBV27; 10 positions agree with TRBD1. Trimming cost V 4 bases and J 2 bases; bases outside gene matches: 11. The CDR3 totals 17 residues. Germline CDR1 and CDR2: MNHEY and SMNVEV (reference sequence). CDR3 loop: CASSSHRPGTGAYEQYF. The CDR3 nucleotides read TGTGCCAGCAGTTCTCACCGACCCGGGACAGGGGCCTACGAGCAGTACTTC.

A few counts support this clone. As DNA, the CDR3 is TGCGCCAGCAGCCTCTCCCCGGGACAGGGGAATGAAAAACTGTTTTTT. Its translation is CASSLSPGQGNEKLFF. The V and J genes are TRBV5-1 and TRBJ1-4, with 10 positions matching TRBD1. The CDR3 is 16 amino acids. Per germline, CDR1 SGHRS and CDR2 YFSETQ. V shed 4 bases and J 5 bases; nucleotides not matched to a gene: 8.

This clone was picked up a small number of times. The rearrangement uses TRBV2 and TRBJ2-7, with D maybe TRBD2 (5 bases). Trimming pared 6 bases from V and 0 bases from J, leaving 12 bases between. The V gene's germline CDR1 is SNHLY and CDR2 FYNNEI. The CDR3 covers 14 residues. The CDR3 DNA follows: TGTGCCAGCAGCGCATACGGGAACTCCTACGAGCAGTACTTC. Encoded protein: CASSAYGNSYEQYF.

This clone was seen more than once but under ten times. The J gene is TRBJ2-7, the V gene TRBV6-5, with D possibly being TRBD2 (5 bases). Trimming took off 6 bases at V and 3 bases at J, with 12 bases between the two ends. Germline V gene data show CDR1 as MNHEY and CDR2 as SVGAGI. The CDR3 extends over 13 amino acids. The CDR3 is CASRPSLDYEQYF. The CDR3, as DNA: TGTGCCAGCAGGCCTAGCTTAGACTACGAGCAGTACTTC.

This clone was detected only a few times. The chain combines TRBV21-1 with TRBJ2-5. TRBV21-1 is a listed pseudogene. CDR3 length: 14 amino acids. The CDR3 reads CASSKGPRRETQYF. CDR3 DNA: TGTGCCAGCAGCAAAGGACCGCGAAGGGAGACCCAGTACTTC.

This clone was observed a few times. This chain uses TRBV7-2 with TRBJ2-5, with 7 nucleotides matching TRBD1. Per germline, CDR1 SGHTA and CDR2 FQGNSA. Losses at the gene ends were 5 bases for V and 3 bases for J; bases not matched to a gene: 6. The CDR3 covers 14 residues. CDR3: CASSLPGQKETQYF. CDR3 in DNA: TGTGCCAGCAGCCTCCCGGGACAGAAAGAGACCCAGTACTTC.

This clone has just one count. The V call is TRBV19, the J call TRBJ2-3, with TRBD1 matching over 7 bases. J was trimmed by 2 bases and V by 3 bases; bases with no gene match: 8. Looked up from germline, CDR1 is LNHDA and CDR2 is SQIVND (reference sequence). The CDR3 has 16 amino acids. The CDR3 reads CASSIQAGGVTDTQYF. In DNA form, the CDR3 reads TGTGCCAGTAGTATTCAGGCAGGGGGAGTCACAGATACGCAGTATTTT. The full variable domain, its missing parts supplied by reference TRBV19 and TRBJ2-3, is DGGITQSPKYLFRKEGQNVTLSCEQNLNHDAMYWYRQDPGQGLRLIYYSQIVNDFQKGDIAEGYSVSREKKESFPLTVTSAQKNPTAFYLCASSIQAGGVTDTQYFGPGTRLTVL.

This clone occurred a few times. The chain couples TRBV5-1 to TRBJ2-7; 7 bases match TRBD1. CDR3 length: 17 residues. The junction had 13 bases not matched to a gene; V was cut back by 1 base and J by 3 bases. Germline lookup yields CDR1 SGHRS and CDR2 YFSETQ. The CDR3 loop is CASSLRGTDQGSYEQYF. The CDR3 DNA reads TGCGCCAGCAGCTTGAGAGGGACAGATCAAGGGAGCTACGAGCAGTACTTC.

The rearrangement links TRBV7-2 to TRBJ1-3; TRBD1 is a possible D gene (6 bases). Trimming stripped 2 bases from V and 2 bases from J, with 10 bases between. The germline gives CDR1 SGHTA, CDR2 FQGNSA. There are 15 residues in the CDR3. The CDR3 loop is CASSLPGVAGNTIYF. CDR3 nucleotides: TGTGCCAGCAGCTTACCAGGGGTGGCTGGAAACACCATATATTTT.

V and J are TRBV11-2 and TRBJ2-3; D gene unclear. Germline CDR1 and CDR2: SGHAT and FQNNGV. CDR3 length equals 12 residues. Deletions cut 4 bases from V and 7 bases from J, with 9 bases between. The DNA of the CDR3 is TGTGCCAGCAGCTCCCAACGAAATACGCAGTATTTT. The encoded protein is CASSSQRNTQYF.

J is TRBJ1-5 and V is TRBV11-2; D may be TRBD1 (5 bases). The CDR3 covers 14 residues. CDR1 is SGHAT and CDR2 is FQNNGV in the germline V gene. V was cut by 3 bases and J by 6 bases, with 12 bases left in between. CDR3 region: CASSFSGSGQPQHF. In DNA, the CDR3 is TGTGCCAGCAGCTTCTCAGGGAGCGGTCAGCCCCAGCATTTT. Together with reference TRBV11-2 and TRBJ1-5, the CDR3 gives the full variable domain: EAGVAQSPRYKIIEKRQSVAFWCNPISGHATLYWYQQILGQGPKLLIQFQNNGVVDDSQLPKDRFSAERLKGVDSTLKIQPAKLEDSAVYLCASSFSGSGQPQHFGDGTRLSIL.

The genes are TRBV14 and TRBJ2-7; 7 bases line up with TRBD1. The length of the CDR3 is 16 residues. J gave up 2 bases and V 2 bases, and 9 bases lay outside the gene matches. Germline CDR1 SGHDN, CDR2 FVKESK. The CDR3 DNA reads TGTGCCAGCAGCCAATTTAGGGACAGACGGACCTACGAGCAGTACTTC. Protein: CASSQFRDRRTYEQYF. The full variable domain, with the rest looked up from reference TRBV14 and TRBJ2-7, is EAGVTQFPSHSVIEKGQTVTLRCDPISGHDNLYWYRRVMGKEIKFLLHFVKESKQDESGMPNNRFLAERTGGTYSTLKVQPAELEDSGVYFCASSQFRDRRTYEQYFGPGTRLTVT.

The chain uses TRBV15 and TRBJ1-1; D is possibly TRBD1 (6 bases). Germline V gives CDR1 LNHNV, CDR2 YYDKDF (reference sequence). The CDR3 consists of 15 residues. V lost 0 bases and J 1 base, leaving 9 bases between the germline ends. The CDR3 region is CATSRDLQGNTEAFF. CDR3 sequence (DNA): TGTGCCACCAGCAGAGATCTACAGGGGAACACTGAAGCTTTCTTT. Using reference TRBV15 and TRBJ1-1 for the parts outside the CDR3, the full variable domain is DAMVIQNPRYQVTQFGKPVTLSCSQTLNHNVMYWYQQKSSQAPKLLFHYYDKDFNNEADTPDNFQSRRPNTSFCFLDIRSPGLGDTAMYLCATSRDLQGNTEAFFGQGTRLTVV.

DNA for the CDR3: TGTGCCAGCAGTGGGAACTCCTACGAGCAGTACTTC. It translates to CASSGNSYEQYF. This chain uses TRBV2 with TRBJ2-7, with D hard to call. The V gene lost 4 bases and the J gene lost 0 bases, with 4 bases spanning the gap. The length of the CDR3 is 12 residues. Per the germline V gene, CDR1 is SNHLY and CDR2 is FYNNEI.

V and J are TRBV4-2 and TRBJ1-1; D is unresolved. CDR3 size: 16 residues. CDR1 and CDR2 (germline): LGHNA, YNFKEQ. Trimming pared 0 bases from V and 2 bases from J, leaving 13 bases between. Here the CDR3 DNA reads TGTGCCAGCAGCCAAGAGATCAAGGGAGGTAACACTGAAGCTTTCTTT. It yields the protein CASSQEIKGGNTEAFF.

This clone appeared a few times. The chain is built from TRBV18 and TRBJ1-4; unclear D gene. The V gene's germline CDR1 is KGHSH and CDR2 LQKENI. Trimming took 2 bases from V and 2 from J, leaving 3 bases between them. This CDR3 region has 13 residues. The CDR3 spells CASSPTTNEKLFF. The CDR3 DNA follows: TGTGCCAGCTCACCAACGACTAATGAAAAACTGTTTTTT.

This clone was seen a few times. The J gene is TRBJ1-1, the V gene TRBV29-1, with D hard to call. The germline gives CDR1 SQVTM, CDR2 ANQGSEA. There are 11 residues in the CDR3. The V and J ends lost 5 bases and 4 bases respectively, with 8 bases between them. Written as DNA, the CDR3 is TGCAGCGTTCGAGATGGCACTGAAGCTTTCTTT. This codes for CSVRDGTEAFF.

This chain connects TRBV7-8 to TRBJ2-7; D may be TRBD2 (6 bases). V lost 1 base and J 3 bases, leaving 13 bases between the germline ends. The CDR3 has 15 amino acids. CDR1 and CDR2 (germline): SGHVS, FQNEAQ. CDR3 nucleotide sequence: TGTGCCAGCAGCTTAGTGGCTAGCGCCTACTACGAGCAGTACTTC. This codes for CASSLVASAYYEQYF.

This clone showed up just a few times. The chain combines TRBV27 with TRBJ2-1, with D possibly TRBD1 on 6 matching bases. Trimming took 6 bases from V and 0 from J, leaving 18 bases between them. CDR1 and CDR2 (germline): MNHEY, SMNVEV (reference sequence). The CDR3 length is 17 residues. The CDR3 DNA sequence: TGTGCCAGCAGCCCGGGGCAGGGACAACGCTCCTACAATGAGCAGTTCTTC. Protein: CASSPGQGQRSYNEQFF.

This clone occurred a few times. The chain has TRBV12-2 and TRBJ2-3; the DNA was not used to check the table's D call, TRBD2. TRBV12-2 is shown as a pseudogene. The CDR3 has 17 residues. CDR3 coding DNA: TGTGCAAGTCGCCAAGAAGGGAGCCTGGACGGCACAGATACGCAGTATTTT. Residues: CASRQEGSLDGTDTQYF.

V gene TRBV7-9 combines with J gene TRBJ1-1; maybe TRBD1 (5 bases). The CDR3 is 15 residues long. Germline V CDR1 and CDR2: SEHNR, FQNEAQ (reference sequence). V dropped 5 bases and J dropped 6 bases, with 19 bases sitting between them. CDR3 residues: CASSVQGTQDPEAFF. The CDR3 bases are TGTGCCAGCAGCGTCCAGGGTACGCAAGACCCTGAAGCTTTCTTT. Together with reference TRBV7-9 and TRBJ1-1, the CDR3 gives the full variable domain: DTGVSQNPRHKITKRGQNVTFRCDPISEHNRLYWYRQTLGQGPEFLTYFQNEAQLEKSRLLSDRFSAERPKGSFSTLEIQRTEQGDSAMYLCASSVQGTQDPEAFFGQGTRLTVV.

The chain joins TRBV5-1 to TRBJ2-7; D unclear. Germline loops: CDR1 SGHRS, CDR2 YFSETQ. V dropped 4 bases and J dropped 7 bases, with 12 bases sitting between them. The CDR3 has 12 residues. The CDR3 loop reads CASSGVDREQYF. Here the CDR3 DNA reads TGCGCCAGCAGCGGGGTAGATCGGGAGCAGTACTTC. Drawing the rest from reference TRBV5-1 and TRBJ2-7, the complete variable domain is KAGVTQTPRYLIKTRGQQVTLSCSPISGHRSVSWYQQTPGQGLQFLFEYFSETQRNKGNFPGRFSGRQFSNSRSEMNVSTLELGDSALYLCASSGVDREQYFGPGTRLTVT.

The chain combines TRBV5-1 with TRBJ1-4, with D unresolved. CDR1 and CDR2 from the germline V gene are SGHRS and YFSETQ. The CDR3 consists of 16 residues. V lost 1 base and J 8 bases, leaving 18 bases between the germline ends. Here the CDR3 reads CASSLSAGGRTEKLFF. The CDR3 DNA reads as TGCGCCAGCAGCTTGTCGGCAGGAGGGCGGACGGAAAAACTGTTTTTT.

The V call is TRBV6-5, the J call TRBJ2-7, with D perhaps matching TRBD1 (6 bases). Trimming shortened V by 5 bases and J by 9 bases, and 17 bases separated the two germline ends. Germline V gene lookup returns CDR1 MNHEY and CDR2 SVGAGI. This CDR3 spans 13 amino acids. Here the CDR3 reads CASSPRDRSPQYF. CDR3 coding DNA: TGTGCCAGCAGTCCTCGAGACAGGTCTCCGCAGTACTTC.